The clone carrying this T cell receptor beta chain occurred a few times. Antigen unknown. Whenever a sample was processed, at least 6 million PBMCs were isolated. No fewer than 5.5 micrograms of total RNA were isolated from every sample. CDR1 is SGHAT, CDR2 FQNNGV, per germline. V shed 4 bases and J 5 bases; nucleotides not matched to a gene: 7. The CDR3 sequence is 16 residues long. Combining a sample-barcoded 5' primer with a J-beta primer mix, a second PCR ran for roughly 6 to 12 cycles. TCRdb re-called the 5' RACE reads through MiXCR, storing one row per CDR3 protein. The sample consists of approximately 780,000 distinct CDR3 sequences, around 24% of them appearing once. The sample belongs to a study of blood T cells in healthy people across ages. General study findings and limits: The study found more naive CD4+ cells and higher diversity in long-lived than aged donors.

In addition, the sample was reused for a study of T cells of mothers and their children.

The sequence was collected from a boy younger than 18 in good health. Sequenced material: blood. This sequence joins TRBV11-2 and TRBJ2-5; TRBD2 matches at 13 bases. In nucleotides, the CDR3 is TGTGCCAGCAGCTGGGGGACTAGCGGGGATGGGGAGACCCAGTACTTC. This codes for CASSWGTSGDGETQYF.